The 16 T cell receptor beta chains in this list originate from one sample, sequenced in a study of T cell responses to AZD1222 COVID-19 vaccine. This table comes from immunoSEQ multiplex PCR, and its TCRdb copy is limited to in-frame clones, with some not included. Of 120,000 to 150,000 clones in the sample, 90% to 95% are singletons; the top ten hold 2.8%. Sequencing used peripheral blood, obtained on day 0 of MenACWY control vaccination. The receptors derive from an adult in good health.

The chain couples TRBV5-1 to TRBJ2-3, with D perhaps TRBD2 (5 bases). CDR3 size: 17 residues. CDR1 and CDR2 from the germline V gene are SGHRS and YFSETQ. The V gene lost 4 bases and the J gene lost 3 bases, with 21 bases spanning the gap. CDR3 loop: CASSIRTGEITTDTQYF. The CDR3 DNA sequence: TGCGCCAGCAGCATCCGCACCGGGGAAATTACGACAGATACGCAGTATTTT.

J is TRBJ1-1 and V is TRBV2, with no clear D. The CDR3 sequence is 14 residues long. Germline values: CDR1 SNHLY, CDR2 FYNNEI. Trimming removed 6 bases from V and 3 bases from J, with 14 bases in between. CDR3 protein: CASSVTVRDTEAFF. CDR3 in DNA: TGTGCCAGCAGCGTGACGGTTCGGGACACTGAAGCTTTCTTT.

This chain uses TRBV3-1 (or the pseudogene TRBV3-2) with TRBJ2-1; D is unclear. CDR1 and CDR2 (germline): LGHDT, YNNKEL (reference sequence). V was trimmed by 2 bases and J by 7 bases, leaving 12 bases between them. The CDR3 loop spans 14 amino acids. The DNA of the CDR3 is TGTGCCAGCAGCCAACCCGGGCGATTTAATGAGCAGTTCTTC. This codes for CASSQPGRFNEQFF.

CDR3 region: CARRQTLNEKLFF. DNA for the CDR3: TGTGCCAGACGACAGACCCTTAATGAAAAACTGTTTTTT. This chain uses TRBV12-3 or TRBV12-4 with TRBJ1-4; D is possibly TRBD1 (5 bases). The CDR3 length is 13 residues. Trimming removed 9 bases from V and 4 bases from J, with 12 bases in between.

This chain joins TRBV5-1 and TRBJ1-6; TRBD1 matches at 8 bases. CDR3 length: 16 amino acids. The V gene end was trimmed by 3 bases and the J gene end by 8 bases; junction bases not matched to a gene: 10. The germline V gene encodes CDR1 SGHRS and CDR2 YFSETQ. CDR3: CASSSRTGRDHSPLHF. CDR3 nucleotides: TGCGCCAGCAGCTCTCGGACAGGGAGGGACCATTCACCCCTCCACTTT.

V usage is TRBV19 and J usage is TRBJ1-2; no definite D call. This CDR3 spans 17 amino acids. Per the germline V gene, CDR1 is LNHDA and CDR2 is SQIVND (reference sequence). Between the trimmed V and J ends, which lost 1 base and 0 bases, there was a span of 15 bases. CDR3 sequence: CASSIGTAIEANYGYTF. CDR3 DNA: TGTGCCAGTAGTATAGGCACAGCCATCGAGGCTAACTATGGCTACACCTTC.

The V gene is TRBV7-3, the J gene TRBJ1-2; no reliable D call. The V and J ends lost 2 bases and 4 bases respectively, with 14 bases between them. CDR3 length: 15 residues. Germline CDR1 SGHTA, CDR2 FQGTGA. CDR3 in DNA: TGTGCCAGCAGCTTAGGCCCCCTGGGAGGCTATGGCTACACCTTC. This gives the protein CASSLGPLGGYGYTF. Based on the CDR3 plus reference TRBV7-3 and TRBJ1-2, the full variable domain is GAGVSQTPSNKVTEKGKYVELRCDPISGHTALYWYRQSLGQGPEFLIYFQGTGAADDSGLPNDRFFAVRPEGSVSTLKIQRTERGDSAVYLCASSLGPLGGYGYTFGSGTRLTVV.

CDR3 protein: CATSGRDSYEQYF. CDR3 coding DNA: TGTGCCACCTCGGGACGGGACTCCTACGAGCAGTACTTC. The rearrangement links TRBV10-3 to TRBJ2-7; D is possibly TRBD1 or TRBD2 (5 bases each). Trimming took 10 bases from V and 0 from J, leaving 13 bases between them. The germline gives CDR1 ENHRY, CDR2 SYGVKD. The CDR3 extends over 13 amino acids.

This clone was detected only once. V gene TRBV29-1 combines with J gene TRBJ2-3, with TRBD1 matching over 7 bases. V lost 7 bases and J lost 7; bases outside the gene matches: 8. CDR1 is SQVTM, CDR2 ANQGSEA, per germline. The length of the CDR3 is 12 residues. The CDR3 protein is CSGAGGENTQYF. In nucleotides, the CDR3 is TGCAGCGGGGCAGGGGGTGAGAATACGCAGTATTTT.

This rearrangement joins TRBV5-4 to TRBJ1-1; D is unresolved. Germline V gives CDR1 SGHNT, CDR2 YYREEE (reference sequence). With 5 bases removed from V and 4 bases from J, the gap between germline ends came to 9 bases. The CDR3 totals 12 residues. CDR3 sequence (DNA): TGTGCCAGCAGTCTGAGAGGCACTGAAGCTTTCTTT. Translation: CASSLRGTEAFF.

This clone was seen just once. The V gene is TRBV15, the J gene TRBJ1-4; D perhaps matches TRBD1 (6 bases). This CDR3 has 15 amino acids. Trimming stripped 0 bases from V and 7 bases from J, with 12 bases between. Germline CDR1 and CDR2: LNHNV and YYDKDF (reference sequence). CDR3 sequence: CATSRDPGGGEKLFF. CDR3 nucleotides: TGTGCCACCAGCAGAGATCCGGGGGGCGGTGAAAAACTGTTTTTT. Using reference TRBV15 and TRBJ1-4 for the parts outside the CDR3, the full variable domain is DAMVIQNPRYQVTQFGKPVTLSCSQTLNHNVMYWYQQKSSQAPKLLFHYYDKDFNNEADTPDNFQSRRPNTSFCFLDIRSPGLGDTAMYLCATSRDPGGGEKLFFGSGTQLSVL.

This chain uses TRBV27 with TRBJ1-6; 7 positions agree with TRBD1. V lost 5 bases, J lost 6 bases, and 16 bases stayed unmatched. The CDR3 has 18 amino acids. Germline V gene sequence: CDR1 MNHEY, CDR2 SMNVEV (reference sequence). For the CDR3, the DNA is TGTGCCAGCAGTCCGCCCATCACAGGGGACCCTGGTAATTCACCCCTCCACTTT. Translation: CASSPPITGDPGNSPLHF.

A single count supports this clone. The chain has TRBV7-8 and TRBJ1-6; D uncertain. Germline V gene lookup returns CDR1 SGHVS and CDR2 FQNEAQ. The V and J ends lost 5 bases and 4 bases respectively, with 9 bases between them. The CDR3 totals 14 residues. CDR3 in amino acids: CASSPGRYNSPLHF. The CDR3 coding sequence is TGTGCCAGCAGCCCAGGACGGTATAATTCACCCCTCCACTTT.

DNA for the CDR3: TGTGCCAGCAGCCAGAACGTCGTGGGTGAAGCTTTCTTT. This gives the protein CASSQNVVGEAFF. This chain links TRBV3-1 (or the pseudogene TRBV3-2) with TRBJ1-1; no clear D. From germline, CDR1 is LGHDT and CDR2 YNNKEL (reference sequence). The CDR3 has 13 amino acids. V lost 3 bases and J lost 7, with 12 bases in between.

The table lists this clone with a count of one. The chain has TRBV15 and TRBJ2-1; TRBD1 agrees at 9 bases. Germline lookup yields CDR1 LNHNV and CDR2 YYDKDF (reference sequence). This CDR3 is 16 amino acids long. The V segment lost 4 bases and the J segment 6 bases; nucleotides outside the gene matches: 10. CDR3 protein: CATSNPRDRVTNEQFF. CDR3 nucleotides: TGTGCCACCAGCAATCCCCGGGACAGGGTAACCAATGAGCAGTTCTTC.

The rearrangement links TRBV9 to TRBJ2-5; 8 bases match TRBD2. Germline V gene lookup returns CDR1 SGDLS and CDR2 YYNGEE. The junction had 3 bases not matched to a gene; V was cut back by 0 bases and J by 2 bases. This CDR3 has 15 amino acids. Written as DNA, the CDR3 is TGTGCCAGCAGCGTAGGGGCTAGCGGGCAAGAGACCCAGTACTTC. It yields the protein CASSVGASGQETQYF.